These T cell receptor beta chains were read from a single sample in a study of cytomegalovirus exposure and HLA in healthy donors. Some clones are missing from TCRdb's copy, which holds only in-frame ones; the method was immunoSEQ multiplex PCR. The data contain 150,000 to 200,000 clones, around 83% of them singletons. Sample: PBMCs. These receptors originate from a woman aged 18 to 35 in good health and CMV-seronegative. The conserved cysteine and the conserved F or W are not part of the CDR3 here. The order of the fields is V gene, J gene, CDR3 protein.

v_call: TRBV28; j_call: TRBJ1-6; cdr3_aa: ASSLLTGTGDNSPLH
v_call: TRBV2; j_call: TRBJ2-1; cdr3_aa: ASRVLAGKNEQF
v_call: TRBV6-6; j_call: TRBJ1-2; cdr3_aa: ASSHQGDPDYGYT
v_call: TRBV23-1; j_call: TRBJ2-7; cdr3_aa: ASSLHLSDRGEQY
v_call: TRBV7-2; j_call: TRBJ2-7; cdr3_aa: ASSLHRDEQY
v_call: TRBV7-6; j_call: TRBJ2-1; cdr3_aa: ASSLAGAGYEQF
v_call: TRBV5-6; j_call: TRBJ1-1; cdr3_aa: ASSLRGPLNTEAF
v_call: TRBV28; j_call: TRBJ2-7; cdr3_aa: ASRAVGLAGEQY
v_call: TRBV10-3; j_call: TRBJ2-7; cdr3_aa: AIGPGTSSTYEQY
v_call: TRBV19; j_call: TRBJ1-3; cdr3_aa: ASSPPGRISGNTIY
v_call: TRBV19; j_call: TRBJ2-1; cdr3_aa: ASSIRSGRGNEQF
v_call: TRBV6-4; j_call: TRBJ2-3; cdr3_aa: ASSGGEPDTQY
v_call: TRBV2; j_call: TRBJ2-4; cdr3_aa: ASSVEGVHIQY
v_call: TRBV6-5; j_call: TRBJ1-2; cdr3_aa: ASSGLDRDGGYT
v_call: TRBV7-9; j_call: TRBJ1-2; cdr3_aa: ASSYRTGFNYGYT
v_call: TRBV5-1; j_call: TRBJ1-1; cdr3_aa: ASKHSVSMNTEAF
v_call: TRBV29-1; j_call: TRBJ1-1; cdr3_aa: SVWDRENTEAF
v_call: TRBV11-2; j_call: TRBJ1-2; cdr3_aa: ASSLIAGERGYT
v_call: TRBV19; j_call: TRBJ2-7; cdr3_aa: ASSITSGTADKY
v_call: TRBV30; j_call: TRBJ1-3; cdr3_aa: AWSAGTVLGNTIY
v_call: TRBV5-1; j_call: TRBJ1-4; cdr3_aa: ASSLWEPQGGWTNEKLF
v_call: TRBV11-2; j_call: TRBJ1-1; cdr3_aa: ASSPARPNTEAF
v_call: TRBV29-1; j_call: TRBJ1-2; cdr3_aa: SVETITPRRDIINCGYT
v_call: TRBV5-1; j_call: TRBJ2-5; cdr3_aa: ASSIDPLASEQY
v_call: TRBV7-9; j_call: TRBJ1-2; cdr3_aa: ASSLKKGTGNYYGYT
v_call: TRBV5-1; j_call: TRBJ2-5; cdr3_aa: ASSDRLAVETQY
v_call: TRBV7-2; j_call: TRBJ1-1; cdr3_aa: ASSPPAEAF
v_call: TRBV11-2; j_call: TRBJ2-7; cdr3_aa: ASSLDRGRAYEQY
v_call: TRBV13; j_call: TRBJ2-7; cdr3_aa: ASSISLILGQHYEQY
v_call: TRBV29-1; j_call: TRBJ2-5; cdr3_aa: SVAPQGLAGVGEAQY
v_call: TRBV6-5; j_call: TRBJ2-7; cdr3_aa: ASSEELESYEQY
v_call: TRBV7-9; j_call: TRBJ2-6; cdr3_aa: ASSRQGADGANVLT
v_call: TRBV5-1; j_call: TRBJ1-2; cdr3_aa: ASSSTMLPTGVGYT
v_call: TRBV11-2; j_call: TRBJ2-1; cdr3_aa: ASSPPGGTYNEQF
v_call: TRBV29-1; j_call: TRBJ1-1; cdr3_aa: SVGIPGVGKAF
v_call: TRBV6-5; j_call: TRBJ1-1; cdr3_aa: ASSYRVFGGTEAF
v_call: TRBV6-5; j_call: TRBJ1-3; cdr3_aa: ASSYSRQGRNTIY
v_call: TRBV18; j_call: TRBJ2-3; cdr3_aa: ASSHSAEEGTDTQY
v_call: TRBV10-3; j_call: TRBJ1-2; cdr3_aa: AISESEGSGNYGYT
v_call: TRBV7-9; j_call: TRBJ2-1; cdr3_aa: ASSSQGYEQF
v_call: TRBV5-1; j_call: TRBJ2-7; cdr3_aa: ASSSTGTGIINEQY
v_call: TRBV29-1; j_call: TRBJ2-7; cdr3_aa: SARGGEQY
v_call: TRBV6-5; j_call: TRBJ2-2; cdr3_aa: ASSTGLTGELF
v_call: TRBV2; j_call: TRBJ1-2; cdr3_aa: ASSERGYGYT
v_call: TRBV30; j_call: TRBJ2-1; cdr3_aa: AWRGHNGQF
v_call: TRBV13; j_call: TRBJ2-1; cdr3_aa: ASSSNYNEQF
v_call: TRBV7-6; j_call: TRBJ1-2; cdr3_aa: ASSPAENYGYT
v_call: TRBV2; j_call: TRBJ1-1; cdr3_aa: ASRDNRVGSFTEAF
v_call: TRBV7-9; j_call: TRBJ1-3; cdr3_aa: ASSLYSRVGGNTIY
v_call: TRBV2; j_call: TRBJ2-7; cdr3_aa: ASSRLAGQSSYEQY
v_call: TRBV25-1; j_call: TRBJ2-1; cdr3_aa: ASSVMGLAKDEQF
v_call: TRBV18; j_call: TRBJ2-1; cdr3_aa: ASSPHETSGRASGSYNEQF
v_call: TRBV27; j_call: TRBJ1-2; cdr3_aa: ASSPTGNYGYT
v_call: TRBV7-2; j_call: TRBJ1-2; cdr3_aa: ASSLGGGNYGYT
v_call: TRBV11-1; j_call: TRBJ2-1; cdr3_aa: ASSFSGLAAPHEQF
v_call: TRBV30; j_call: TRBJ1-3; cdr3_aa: AWSVLGTGGGNTIY
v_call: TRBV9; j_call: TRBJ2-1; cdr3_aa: ASSALLGGLPNEQF
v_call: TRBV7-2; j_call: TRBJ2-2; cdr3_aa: ASSLGARTLNTGELF
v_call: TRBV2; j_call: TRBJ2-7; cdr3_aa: AGLDQSYEQY
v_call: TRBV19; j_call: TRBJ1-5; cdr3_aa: ASSPRAGGNNQPQH